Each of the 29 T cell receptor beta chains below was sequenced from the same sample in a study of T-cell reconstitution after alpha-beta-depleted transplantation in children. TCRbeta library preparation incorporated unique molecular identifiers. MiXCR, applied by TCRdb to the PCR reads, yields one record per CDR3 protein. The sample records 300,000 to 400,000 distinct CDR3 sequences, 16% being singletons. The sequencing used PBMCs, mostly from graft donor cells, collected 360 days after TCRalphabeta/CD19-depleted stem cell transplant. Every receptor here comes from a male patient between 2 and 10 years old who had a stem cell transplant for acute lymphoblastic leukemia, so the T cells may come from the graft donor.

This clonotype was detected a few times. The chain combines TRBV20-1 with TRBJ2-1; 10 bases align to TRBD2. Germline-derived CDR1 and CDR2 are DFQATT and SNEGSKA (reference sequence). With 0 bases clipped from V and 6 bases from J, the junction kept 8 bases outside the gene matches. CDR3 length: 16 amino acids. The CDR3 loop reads CSAREAESGRANEQFF. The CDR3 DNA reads TGCAGTGCTAGAGAGGCGGAGAGCGGGAGGGCCAATGAGCAGTTCTTC.

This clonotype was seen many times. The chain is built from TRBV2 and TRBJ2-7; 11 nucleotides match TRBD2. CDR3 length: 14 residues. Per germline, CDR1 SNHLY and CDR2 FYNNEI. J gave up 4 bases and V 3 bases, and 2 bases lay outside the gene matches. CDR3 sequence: CASSDTSGSYEQYF. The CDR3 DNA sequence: TGTGCCAGCAGTGACACTAGCGGGAGTTACGAGCAGTACTTC.

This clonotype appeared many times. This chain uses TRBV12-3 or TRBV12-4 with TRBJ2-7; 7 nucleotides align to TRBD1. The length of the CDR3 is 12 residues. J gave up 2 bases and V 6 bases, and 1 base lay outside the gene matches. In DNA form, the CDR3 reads TGTGCCAGCAGGGGGACAGCCTACGAGCAGTACTTC. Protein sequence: CASRGTAYEQYF.

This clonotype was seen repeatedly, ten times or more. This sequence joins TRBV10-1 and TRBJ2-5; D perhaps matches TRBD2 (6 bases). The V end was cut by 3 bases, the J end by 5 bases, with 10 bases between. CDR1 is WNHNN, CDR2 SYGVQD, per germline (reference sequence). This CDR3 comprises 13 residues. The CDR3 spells CASSDEGRETQYF. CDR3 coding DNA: TGCGCCAGCAGTGATGAGGGGAGGGAGACCCAGTACTTC.

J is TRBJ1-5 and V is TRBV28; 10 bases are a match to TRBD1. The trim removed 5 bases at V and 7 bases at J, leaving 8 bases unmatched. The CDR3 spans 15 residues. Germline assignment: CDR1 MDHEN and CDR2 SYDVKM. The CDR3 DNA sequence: TGTGCCAGCAGTCTGGACAGGGGGAAACGACAGCCCCAGCATTTT. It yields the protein CASSLDRGKRQPQHF.

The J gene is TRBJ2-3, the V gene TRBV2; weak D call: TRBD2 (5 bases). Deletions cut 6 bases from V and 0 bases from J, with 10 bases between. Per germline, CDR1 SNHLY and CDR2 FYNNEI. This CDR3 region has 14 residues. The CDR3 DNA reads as TGTGCCAGCAGGAGCGGTTCTAGCACAGATACGCAGTATTTT. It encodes CASRSGSSTDTQYF.

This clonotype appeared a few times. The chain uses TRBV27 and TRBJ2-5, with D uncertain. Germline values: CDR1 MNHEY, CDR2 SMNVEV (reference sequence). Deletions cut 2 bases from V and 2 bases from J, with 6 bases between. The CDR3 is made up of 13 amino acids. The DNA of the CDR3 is TGTGCCAGCAGTTTACAGATTCAAGAGACCCAGTACTTC. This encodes CASSLQIQETQYF.

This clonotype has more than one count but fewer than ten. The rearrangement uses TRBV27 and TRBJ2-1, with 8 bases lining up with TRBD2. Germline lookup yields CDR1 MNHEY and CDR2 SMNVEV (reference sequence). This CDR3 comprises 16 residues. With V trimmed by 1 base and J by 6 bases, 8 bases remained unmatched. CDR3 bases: TGTGCCAGCAGTTTATGGGCGGGACTAGGAGCCAATGAGCAGTTCTTC. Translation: CASSLWAGLGANEQFF.

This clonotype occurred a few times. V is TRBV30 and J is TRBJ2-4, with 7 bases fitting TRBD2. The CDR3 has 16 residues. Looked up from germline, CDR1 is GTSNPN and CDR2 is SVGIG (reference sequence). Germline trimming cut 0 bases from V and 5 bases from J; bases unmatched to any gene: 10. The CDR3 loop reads CAWSVGAGRAENIQYF. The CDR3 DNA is TGTGCCTGGAGTGTAGGGGCAGGGAGGGCGGAAAACATTCAGTACTTC.

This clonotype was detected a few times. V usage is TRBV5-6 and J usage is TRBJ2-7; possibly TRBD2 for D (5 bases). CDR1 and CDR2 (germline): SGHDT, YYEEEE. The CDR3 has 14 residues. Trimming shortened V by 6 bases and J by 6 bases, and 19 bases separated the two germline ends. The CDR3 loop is CASKVSGGGCEQYF. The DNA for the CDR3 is TGTGCCAGCAAGGTCTCCGGTGGAGGTTGCGAGCAGTACTTC.

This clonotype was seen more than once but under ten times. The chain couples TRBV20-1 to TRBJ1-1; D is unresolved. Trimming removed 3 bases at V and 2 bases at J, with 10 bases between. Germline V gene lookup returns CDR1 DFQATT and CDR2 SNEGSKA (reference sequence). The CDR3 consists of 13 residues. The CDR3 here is CSASNSGNTEAFF. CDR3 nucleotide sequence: TGCAGTGCTAGTAACAGCGGCAACACTGAAGCTTTCTTT.

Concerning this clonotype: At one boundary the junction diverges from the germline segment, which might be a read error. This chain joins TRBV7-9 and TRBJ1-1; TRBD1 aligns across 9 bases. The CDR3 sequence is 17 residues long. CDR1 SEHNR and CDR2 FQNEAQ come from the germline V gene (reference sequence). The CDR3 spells CASGLTPGQGMNTEAFF. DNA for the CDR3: TGTGCCAGCGGCTTAACTCCGGGACAGGGCATGAACACTGAAGCTTTCTTT.

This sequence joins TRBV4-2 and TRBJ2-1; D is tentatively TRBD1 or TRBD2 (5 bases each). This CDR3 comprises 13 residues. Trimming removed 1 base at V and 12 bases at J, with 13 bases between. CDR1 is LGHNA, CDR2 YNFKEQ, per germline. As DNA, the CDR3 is TGTGCCAGCAGCCAAGCCCTAGGGACCCGGCAGTTCTTC. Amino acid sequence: CASSQALGTRQFF.

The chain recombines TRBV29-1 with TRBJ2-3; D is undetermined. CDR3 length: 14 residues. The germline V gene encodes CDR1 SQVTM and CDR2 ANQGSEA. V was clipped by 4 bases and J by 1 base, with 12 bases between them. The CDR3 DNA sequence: TGCAGCGTTGTCTCCCGTGGCCGCACAGATACGCAGTATTTT. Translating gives CSVVSRGRTDTQYF.

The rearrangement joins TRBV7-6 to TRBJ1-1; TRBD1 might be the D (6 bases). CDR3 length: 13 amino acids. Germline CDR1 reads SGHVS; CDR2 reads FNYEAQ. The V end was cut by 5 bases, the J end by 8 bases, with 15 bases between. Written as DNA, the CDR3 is TGTGCCAGCAGCCCAGGGGCCCCCGGAGAAGCTTTCTTT. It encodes CASSPGAPGEAFF.

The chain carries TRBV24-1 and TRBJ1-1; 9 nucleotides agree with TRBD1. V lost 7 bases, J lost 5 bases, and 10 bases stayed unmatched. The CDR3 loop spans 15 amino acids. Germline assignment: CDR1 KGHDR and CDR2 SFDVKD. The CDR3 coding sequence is TGTGCCACCAGACCAACAGGGGGCGCGACGACTGAAGCTTTCTTT. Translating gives CATRPTGGATTEAFF.

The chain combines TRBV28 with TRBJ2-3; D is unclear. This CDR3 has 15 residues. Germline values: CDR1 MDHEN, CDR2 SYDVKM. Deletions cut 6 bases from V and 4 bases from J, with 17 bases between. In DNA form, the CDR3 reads TGTGCCAGCAGCCACGTTGGTGACCTTTCAGATACGCAGTATTTT. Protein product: CASSHVGDLSDTQYF.

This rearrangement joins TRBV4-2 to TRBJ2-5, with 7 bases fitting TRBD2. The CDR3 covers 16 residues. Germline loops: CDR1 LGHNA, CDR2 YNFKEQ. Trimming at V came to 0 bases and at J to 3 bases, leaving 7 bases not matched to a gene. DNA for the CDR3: TGTGCCAGCAGCCAAGAAGAGGCTCTAGCGGAAGAGACCCAGTACTTC. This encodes CASSQEEALAEETQYF.

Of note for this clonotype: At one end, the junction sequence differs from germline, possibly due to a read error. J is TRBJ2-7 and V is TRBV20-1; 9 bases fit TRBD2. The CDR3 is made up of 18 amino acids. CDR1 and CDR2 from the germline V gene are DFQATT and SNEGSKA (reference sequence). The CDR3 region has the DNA TGCTGTGCTAGGGATCTGGGCGGGAGGGCCCCTACCCTATACGAGCAGTACTTC. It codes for CCARDLGGRAPTLYEQYF.

CDR3 residues: CASSFASVYTGELFF. The DNA for the CDR3 is TGTGCCAGCAGTTTTGCATCGGTTTACACCGGGGAGCTGTTTTTT. The V and J genes are TRBV12-3 or TRBV12-4 and TRBJ2-2; D is uncertain. This CDR3 spans 15 amino acids. The ends were cut back, 3 bases at V and 3 bases at J, with 11 bases in the middle.

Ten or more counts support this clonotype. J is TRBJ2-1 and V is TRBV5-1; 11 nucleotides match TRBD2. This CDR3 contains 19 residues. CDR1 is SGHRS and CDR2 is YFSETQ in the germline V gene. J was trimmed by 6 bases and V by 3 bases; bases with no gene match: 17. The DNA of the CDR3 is TGCGCCAGCAGCTGGGATAGCGGGAGGGCCGACCGTGCGATCAATGAGCAGTTCTTC. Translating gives CASSWDSGRADRAINEQFF.

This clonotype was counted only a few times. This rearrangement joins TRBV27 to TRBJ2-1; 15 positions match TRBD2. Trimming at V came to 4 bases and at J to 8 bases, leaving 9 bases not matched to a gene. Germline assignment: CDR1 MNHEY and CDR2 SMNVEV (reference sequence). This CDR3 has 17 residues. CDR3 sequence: CASSSYRTSGRAYEQFF. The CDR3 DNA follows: TGTGCCAGCAGTTCTTATCGGACTAGCGGGAGGGCCTATGAGCAGTTCTTC.

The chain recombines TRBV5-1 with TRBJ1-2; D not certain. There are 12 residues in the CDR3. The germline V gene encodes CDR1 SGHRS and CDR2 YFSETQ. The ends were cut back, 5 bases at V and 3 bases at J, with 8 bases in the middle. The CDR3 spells CASSEYDYGYTF. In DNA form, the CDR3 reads TGCGCCAGCAGTGAATACGACTATGGCTACACCTTC.

CDR3 bases: TGTGCCAGCAGTTACTGGGATGGCACAGATACGCAGTATTTT. Protein sequence: CASSYWDGTDTQYF. V and J are TRBV6-2 or TRBV6-3 and TRBJ2-3; D gene unclear. V was cut by 1 base and J by 1 base, with 6 bases left in between. Per germline, CDR1 MNHEY and CDR2 SVGEGT. The CDR3 has 14 amino acids.

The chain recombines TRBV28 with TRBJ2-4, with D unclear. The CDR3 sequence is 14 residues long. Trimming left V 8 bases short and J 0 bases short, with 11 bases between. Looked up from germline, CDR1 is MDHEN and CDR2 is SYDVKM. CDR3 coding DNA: TGTGCCAGCGGGAAGCTAGTAGCCAAAAACATTCAGTACTTC. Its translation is CASGKLVAKNIQYF.

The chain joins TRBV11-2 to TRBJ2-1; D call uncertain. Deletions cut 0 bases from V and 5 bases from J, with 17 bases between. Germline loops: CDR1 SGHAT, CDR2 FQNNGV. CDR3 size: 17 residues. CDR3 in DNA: TGTGCCAGCAGCTTAGACCGCTCGGGCACCCGGGACAATGAGCAGTTCTTC. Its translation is CASSLDRSGTRDNEQFF.

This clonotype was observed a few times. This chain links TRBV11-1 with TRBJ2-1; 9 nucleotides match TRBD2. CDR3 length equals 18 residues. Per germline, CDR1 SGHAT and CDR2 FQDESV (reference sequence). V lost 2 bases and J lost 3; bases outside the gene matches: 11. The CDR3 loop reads CASSLPIAGAEGYNEQFF. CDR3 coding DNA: TGTGCCAGCAGCTTACCGATAGCGGGAGCGGAGGGCTACAATGAGCAGTTCTTC.

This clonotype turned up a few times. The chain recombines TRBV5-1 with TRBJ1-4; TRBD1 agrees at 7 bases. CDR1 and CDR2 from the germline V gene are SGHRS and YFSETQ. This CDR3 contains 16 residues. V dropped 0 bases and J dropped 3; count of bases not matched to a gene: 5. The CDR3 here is CASSLGQGSANEKLFF. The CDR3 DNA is TGCGCCAGCAGCTTGGGACAGGGATCAGCTAATGAAAAACTGTTTTTT.

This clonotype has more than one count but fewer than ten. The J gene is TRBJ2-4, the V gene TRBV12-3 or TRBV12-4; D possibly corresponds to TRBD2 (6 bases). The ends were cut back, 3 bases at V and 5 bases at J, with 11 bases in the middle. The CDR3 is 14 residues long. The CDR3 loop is CASSLVSGENIQYF. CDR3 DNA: TGTGCCAGCAGTTTGGTTTCGGGAGAAAACATTCAGTACTTC.